The 15 T cell receptor beta chains in this list originate from one sample, sequenced in a study of T cell changes during pregnancy in multiple sclerosis. Assay used: immunoSEQ multiplex PCR; TCRdb lists only in-frame clones, some missing. The sample holds around 65,000 clones; around 92% are singletons and the top ten take approximately 3%. The starting material was peripheral blood, obtained in the second trimester of pregnancy. The receptors originated from a female donor in good health, enrolled as a control in a pregnancy study.

The chain joins TRBV2 to TRBJ2-2; D is undetermined. The CDR3 spans 15 residues. Trimming left V 4 bases short and J 0 bases short, with 9 bases between. Germline V lookup: CDR1 SNHLY, CDR2 FYNNEI. The CDR3 DNA follows: TGTGCCAGCAGTGGCCCGAGCGCGAACACCGGGGAGCTGTTTTTT. Protein product: CASSGPSANTGELFF.

The chain couples TRBV18 to TRBJ2-7, with TRBD1 matching 8 bases. With 5 bases clipped from V and 3 bases from J, the junction kept 9 bases outside the gene matches. The CDR3 spans 15 residues. Looked up from germline, CDR1 is KGHSH and CDR2 is LQKENI. As DNA, the CDR3 is TGTGCCAGCTCAGCGGGACAGGCCGAGAGCTACGAGCAGTACTTC. Protein sequence: CASSAGQAESYEQYF.

The CDR3 DNA sequence: TGCGCCAGCAGCTTGATCGGTCCCCTGCCCCCGTTCTTC. Protein product: CASSLIGPLPPFF. This chain uses TRBV5-1 with TRBJ2-1; D uncertain. The CDR3 totals 13 residues. V lost 1 base to trimming and J lost 15 bases, with 17 bases between them. Germline values: CDR1 SGHRS, CDR2 YFSETQ. The complete variable domain, with remaining parts taken from reference TRBV5-1 and TRBJ2-1, reads KAGVTQTPRYLIKTRGQQVTLSCSPISGHRSVSWYQQTPGQGLQFLFEYFSETQRNKGNFPGRFSGRQFSNSRSEMNVSTLELGDSALYLCASSLIGPLPPFFGPGTRLTVL.

V is TRBV4-1 and J is TRBJ2-7; D might be TRBD1 (7 bases). V was trimmed by 1 base and J by 2 bases, leaving 12 bases between them. CDR1 is MGHRA, CDR2 YSYEKL, per germline. The length of the CDR3 is 15 residues. The CDR3 nucleotides are TGCGCCAGCAGCCAAGGTCAGGGGGGAACCTACGAGCAGTACTTC. Translating gives CASSQGQGGTYEQYF.

This chain uses TRBV6-5 with TRBJ1-5, with D perhaps matching TRBD1 (5 bases). Germline-derived CDR1 and CDR2 are MNHEY and SVGAGI. The germline V and J ends were trimmed by 6 bases and 1 base, with 13 bases remaining between them. This CDR3 is 15 amino acids long. The CDR3 spells CASSRRGDSNQPQHF. CDR3 sequence (DNA): TGTGCCAGCAGCAGAAGGGGTGACAGCAATCAGCCCCAGCATTTT.

The V call is TRBV7-8, the J call TRBJ1-5, with a possible D match to TRBD1 (6 bases). The CDR3 extends over 15 amino acids. V lost 1 base and J lost 9, with 16 bases in between. Germline lookup yields CDR1 SGHVS and CDR2 FQNEAQ. Here the CDR3 reads CASSLGTAPRRPQHF. DNA for the CDR3: TGTGCCAGCAGCTTAGGGACAGCTCCTCGGAGGCCCCAGCATTTT.

This clone has a single count. The CDR3 here is CASSSRGGRSYNEQFF. DNA for the CDR3: TGTGCCAGTAGTAGTCGCGGGGGCCGCTCCTACAATGAGCAGTTCTTC. The rearrangement uses TRBV19 and TRBJ2-1, with D possibly matching TRBD2 (7 bases). The CDR3 contains 16 residues. The germline V gene encodes CDR1 LNHDA and CDR2 SQIVND (reference sequence). V was trimmed by 4 bases and J by 0 bases, leaving 13 bases between them.

The rearrangement joins TRBV11-2 to TRBJ1-2; D may be TRBD1 (6 bases). Per germline, CDR1 SGHAT and CDR2 FQNNGV. V was cut by 0 bases and J by 4 bases, with 15 bases left in between. The CDR3 is 16 residues long. This chain's CDR3 is CASSLDLGRGGYGYTF. The CDR3 coding sequence is TGTGCCAGCAGCTTAGATCTCGGCAGGGGTGGCTATGGCTACACCTTC.

The chain combines TRBV18 with TRBJ1-3; D not resolved. V dropped 6 bases and J dropped 7 bases, with 13 bases sitting between them. Germline V lookup: CDR1 KGHSH, CDR2 LQKENI. This CDR3 has 13 residues. DNA of the CDR3: TGTGCCAGCTCCCTCGGTTCGGTGAACACCATATATTTT. Its protein is CASSLGSVNTIYF.

The V gene is TRBV28, the J gene TRBJ1-2, with a possible D match to TRBD1 (6 bases). The V end was cut by 5 bases, the J end by 11 bases, with 18 bases between. Germline CDR1 and CDR2: MDHEN and SYDVKM. This CDR3 region has 13 residues. The CDR3 loop reads CASSRTAPGLYTF. The DNA for the CDR3 is TGTGCCAGCAGTCGGACAGCCCCCGGCCTGTACACCTTC.

This clone was detected only a few times. One junction end disagrees with the germline gene, perhaps due to a read error. The chain uses TRBV5-1 and TRBJ1-1; D is unresolved. Germline V gene data show CDR1 as SGHRS and CDR2 as YFSETQ. This CDR3 has 11 amino acids. The CDR3 sequence is CASSRDTEAFF. CDR3 nucleotide sequence: TGCGCCAGCAGCCGTGACACGGAAGCTTTCTTT.

This chain links TRBV2 with TRBJ1-4; TRBD1 matches 10 bases. Germline trimming cut 7 bases from V and 3 bases from J; bases unmatched to any gene: 2. The germline V gene has CDR1 SNHLY and CDR2 FYNNEI. The CDR3 length is 14 residues. CDR3 coding DNA: TGTGCCAGCATCGGACAGGGGGCTAATGAAAAACTGTTTTTT. Its translation is CASIGQGANEKLFF.

V usage is TRBV4-2 and J usage is TRBJ2-7; 7 bases map to TRBD1. With V trimmed by 3 bases and J by 6 bases, 5 bases remained unmatched. CDR3 size: 13 residues. From germline, CDR1 is LGHNA and CDR2 YNFKEQ. The DNA for the CDR3 is TGTGCCAGCAGCCACCCCGGACAGGTCGAGCAGTACTTC. Protein sequence: CASSHPGQVEQYF.

The chain uses TRBV19 and TRBJ2-6; D perhaps matches TRBD1 (6 bases). Per germline, CDR1 LNHDA and CDR2 SQIVND (reference sequence). The V end was cut by 4 bases, the J end by 2 bases, with 12 bases between. The CDR3 length is 16 residues. CDR3 DNA sequence: TGTGCCAGTAGTACCCCGAACAGGGCTGGGGCCAACGTCCTGACTTTC. Translating gives CASSTPNRAGANVLTF.

The rearrangement uses TRBV19 and TRBJ2-1; D uncertain. This CDR3 comprises 13 residues. Germline V gene sequence: CDR1 LNHDA, CDR2 SQIVND (reference sequence). V was pared by 5 bases and J by 0 bases, with 5 bases between. The CDR3 nucleotides are TGTGCCAGTAGTCACAGCTCCTACAATGAGCAGTTCTTC. It codes for CASSHSSYNEQFF.